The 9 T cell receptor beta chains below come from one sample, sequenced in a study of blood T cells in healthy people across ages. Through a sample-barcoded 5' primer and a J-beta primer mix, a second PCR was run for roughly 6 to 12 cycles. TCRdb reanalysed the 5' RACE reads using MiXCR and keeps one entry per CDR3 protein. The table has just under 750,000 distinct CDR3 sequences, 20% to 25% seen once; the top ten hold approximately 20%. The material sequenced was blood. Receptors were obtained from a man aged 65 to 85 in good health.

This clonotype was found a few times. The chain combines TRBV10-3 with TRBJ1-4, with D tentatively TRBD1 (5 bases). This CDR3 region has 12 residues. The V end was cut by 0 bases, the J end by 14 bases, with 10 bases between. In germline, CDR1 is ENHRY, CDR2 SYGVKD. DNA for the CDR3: TGTGCCATCAGTGAGTCTGGGACTAACCTGTTTTTT. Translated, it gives CAISESGTNLFF.

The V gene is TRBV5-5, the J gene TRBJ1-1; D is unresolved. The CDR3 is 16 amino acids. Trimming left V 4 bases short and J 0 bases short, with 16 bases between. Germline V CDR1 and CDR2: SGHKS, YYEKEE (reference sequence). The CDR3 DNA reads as TGTGCCAGCAGCCGGAGCCTGACAAGCATGAACACTGAAGCTTTCTTT. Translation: CASSRSLTSMNTEAFF.

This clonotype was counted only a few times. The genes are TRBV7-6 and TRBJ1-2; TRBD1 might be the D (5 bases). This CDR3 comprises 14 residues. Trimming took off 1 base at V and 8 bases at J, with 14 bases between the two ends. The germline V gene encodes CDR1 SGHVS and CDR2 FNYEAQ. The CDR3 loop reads CASSLGQPGEGYTF. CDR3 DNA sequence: TGTGCCAGCAGCTTAGGACAGCCCGGGGAGGGCTACACCTTC.

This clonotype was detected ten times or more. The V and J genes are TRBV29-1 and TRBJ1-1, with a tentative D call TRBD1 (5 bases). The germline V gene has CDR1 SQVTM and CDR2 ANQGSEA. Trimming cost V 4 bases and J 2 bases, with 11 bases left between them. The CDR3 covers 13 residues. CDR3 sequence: CSVVAGPNTEAFF. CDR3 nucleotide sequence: TGCAGCGTTGTTGCAGGGCCTAACACTGAAGCTTTCTTT.

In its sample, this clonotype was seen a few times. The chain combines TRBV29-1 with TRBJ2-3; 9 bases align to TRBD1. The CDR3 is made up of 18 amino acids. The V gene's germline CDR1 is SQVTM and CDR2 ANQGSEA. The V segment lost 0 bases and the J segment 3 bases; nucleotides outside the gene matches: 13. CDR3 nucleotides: TGCAGCGTTGAAGATTACAGGGGGCGCATGGATTTGACAGATACGCAGTATTTT. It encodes CSVEDYRGRMDLTDTQYF.

In nucleotides, the CDR3 is TGTGCCAGCAGCTTCCAAGGACTAGCGACCGGCGAGCAGTACTTC. Its translation is CASSFQGLATGEQYF. The rearrangement joins TRBV7-2 to TRBJ2-7; 9 nucleotides match TRBD2. V shed 3 bases, J shed 6 bases, and the junction held 9 bases outside the gene matches. CDR1 SGHTA and CDR2 FQGNSA come from the germline V gene. This CDR3 contains 15 residues.

The CDR3 DNA is TGTGCCAGCAGTTCGGGTCGTCAGCCCCAGCATTTT. Its protein is CASSSGRQPQHF. V is TRBV12-3 or TRBV12-4 and J is TRBJ1-5; the D is unclear. The CDR3 length is 12 residues. The ends were cut back, 4 bases at V and 6 bases at J, with 7 bases in the middle.

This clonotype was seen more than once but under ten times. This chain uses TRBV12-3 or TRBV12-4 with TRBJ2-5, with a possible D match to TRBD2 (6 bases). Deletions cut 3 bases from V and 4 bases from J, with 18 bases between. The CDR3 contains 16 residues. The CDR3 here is CASSLGVGGRGETQYF. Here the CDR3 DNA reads TGTGCCAGCAGTTTGGGAGTGGGGGGACGAGGAGAGACCCAGTACTTC.

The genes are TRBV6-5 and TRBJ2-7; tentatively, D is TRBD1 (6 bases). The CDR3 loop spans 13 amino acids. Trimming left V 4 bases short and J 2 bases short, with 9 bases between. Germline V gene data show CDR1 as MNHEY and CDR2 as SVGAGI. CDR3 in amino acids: CASSSNRAYEQYF. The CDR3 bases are TGTGCCAGCAGTTCTAACAGGGCCTACGAGCAGTACTTC.